What follows is one T cell receptor beta chain and its context. This sample is part of a study of blood T cell repertoires in COVID-19. CDR3 size: 17 residues. Germline assignment: CDR1 KGHSH and CDR2 LQKENI. V was pared by 1 base and J by 0 bases, with 13 bases between. As processed by the authors: Estimated nucleated cell counts came from reference gene primer amplification. Measured with immunoSEQ multiplex PCR; TCRdb has only the in-frame clones, and not every one. V, J and clone size reflect that table, while D and trimming were determined from the DNA. Of 70,000 or so clones in the sample, over 70% were seen once.

This TCR was recovered from a man between 65 and 85 years old with acute or convalescent COVID-19. The V call is TRBV18, the J call TRBJ1-5; D might be TRBD1 (6 bases). Sequenced sample: peripheral blood. The CDR3 region is CASSPQQGLNSNQPQHF. In nucleotides, the CDR3 is TGTGCCAGCTCACCACAACAGGGCCTAAATAGCAATCAGCCCCAGCATTTT.